The T cell receptor (beta chain) under discussion was sequenced for a study of shared clonotypes between healthy human individuals. General observations from the study: Non-shared clonotypes had lower generation probabilities than those shared by all four donors.

Researchers ran the assay at a deep level. Data came from immunoSEQ multiplex PCR; TCRdb stores just in-frame clones and leaves some out. The table includes about 2.2 million clones, about 94% detected once. Of note for this clone: What it binds is unknown.

The naive CD8 fraction comprised CD45RO-negative cells positively selected for CCR7 and excluded terminally differentiated effector memory CD45RA+ cells. The sequencing input was naive CD8+ T cells from PBMCs. The source is a man aged 18 to 29 in good health. Some clones in this sample may be carry-over from other donors' samples.

CDR3 coding DNA: TGTGCCAGCAGCTTATTATGGGTTGGGACAGGGACCAATGAGCAGTTCTTC. Amino acids: CASSLLWVGTGTNEQFF. The V gene is TRBV7-2, the J gene TRBJ2-1; 9 bases are shared with TRBD1. The J segment lost 6 bases and the V segment lost 2 bases, leaving 11 bases of the junction unmatched. The CDR3 covers 17 residues. Per the germline V gene, CDR1 is SGHTA and CDR2 is FQGNSA.